This TCR beta chain was sequenced in a study of CD8 T cells in Susac syndrome. The study's findings and limits: It was acknowledged in the study that its TCR sequencing and HLA analysis involved a relatively small number of individuals.

Concerning this clonotype: Antigen specificity is unknown.

V lost 4 bases, J lost 4 bases, and 8 bases stayed unmatched. This CDR3 comprises 15 residues. The germline CDR1 and CDR2 sequences are SQVTM and ANQGSEA. Random hexamers served to reverse transcribe roughly 0.45 to 1 ug RNA. Multiplex immunoSEQ PCR targeted 54 Vbeta and 13 Jbeta TCR beta segments. Via MiXCR, TCRdb re-called the immunoSEQ multiplex PCR reads, giving one row per CDR3 protein. Of around 200,000 distinct CDR3 sequences listed, about 93% are singletons. The TCR was taken from a human donor with Susac syndrome. The sequencing sample was made of CD4+ T cells from PBMCs. The gene calls are TRBV29-1 and TRBJ2-5; 11 nucleotides agree with TRBD2. In nucleotides, the CDR3 is TGCAGCGTTGCACTAGCGGGAGCGGTGAGAGAGACCCAGTACTTC. Its translation: CSVALAGAVRETQYF.